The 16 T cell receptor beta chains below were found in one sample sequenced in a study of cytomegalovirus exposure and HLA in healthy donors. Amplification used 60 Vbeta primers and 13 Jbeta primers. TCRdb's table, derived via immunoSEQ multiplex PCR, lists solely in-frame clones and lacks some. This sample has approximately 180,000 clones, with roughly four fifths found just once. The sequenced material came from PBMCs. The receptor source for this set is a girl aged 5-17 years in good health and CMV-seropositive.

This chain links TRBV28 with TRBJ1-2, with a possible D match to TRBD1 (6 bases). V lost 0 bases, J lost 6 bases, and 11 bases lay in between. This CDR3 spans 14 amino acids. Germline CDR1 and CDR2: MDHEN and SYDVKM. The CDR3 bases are TGTGCCAGCAGTTTATGGGGGGCAACGAATGGCTACACCTTC. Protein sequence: CASSLWGATNGYTF.

CDR3 sequence: CASSSIGTGDPSYGYTF. The CDR3 coding sequence is TGTGCCAGCAGCAGTATAGGGACAGGGGACCCTAGCTATGGCTACACCTTC. The gene calls are TRBV7-6 and TRBJ1-2, with TRBD1 matching 10 bases. The CDR3 sequence is 17 residues long. Germline-derived CDR1 and CDR2 are SGHVS and FNYEAQ. Trimming removed 5 bases from V and 4 bases from J; junction bases left unmatched: 13.

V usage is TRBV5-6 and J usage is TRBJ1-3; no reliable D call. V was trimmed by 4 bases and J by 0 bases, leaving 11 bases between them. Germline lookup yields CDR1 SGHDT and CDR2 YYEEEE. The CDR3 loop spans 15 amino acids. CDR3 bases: TGTGCCAGCAGCAAGACTCTCAGCTCTGGAAACACCATATATTTT. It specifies CASSKTLSSGNTIYF.

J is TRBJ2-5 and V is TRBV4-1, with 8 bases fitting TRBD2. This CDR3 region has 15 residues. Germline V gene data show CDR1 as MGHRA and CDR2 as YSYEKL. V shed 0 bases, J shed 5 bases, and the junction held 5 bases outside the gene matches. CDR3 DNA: TGCGCCAGCAGCCAAGATAGGGCTAGCGGGGAGACCCAGTACTTC. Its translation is CASSQDRASGETQYF.

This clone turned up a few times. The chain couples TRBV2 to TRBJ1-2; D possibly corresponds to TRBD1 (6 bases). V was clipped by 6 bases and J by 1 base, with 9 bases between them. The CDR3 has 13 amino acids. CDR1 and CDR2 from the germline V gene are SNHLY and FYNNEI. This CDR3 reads CASSRQDNYGYTF. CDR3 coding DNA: TGTGCCAGCAGCCGACAGGATAACTATGGCTACACCTTC.

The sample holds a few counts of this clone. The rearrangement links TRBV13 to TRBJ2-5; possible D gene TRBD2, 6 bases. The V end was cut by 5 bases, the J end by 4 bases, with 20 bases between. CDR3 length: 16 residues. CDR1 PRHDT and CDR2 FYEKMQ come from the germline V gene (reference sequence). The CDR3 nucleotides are TGTGCCAGCAGCCTAACGGGGGACTTTTTCCCAGAGACCCAGTACTTC. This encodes CASSLTGDFFPETQYF.

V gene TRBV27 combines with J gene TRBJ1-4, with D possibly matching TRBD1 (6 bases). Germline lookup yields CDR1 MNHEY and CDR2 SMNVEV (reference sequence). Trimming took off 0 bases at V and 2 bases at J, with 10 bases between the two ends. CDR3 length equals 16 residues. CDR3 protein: CASSLSYRATNEKLFF. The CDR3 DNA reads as TGTGCCAGCAGTTTATCGTACAGGGCGACTAATGAAAAACTGTTTTTT. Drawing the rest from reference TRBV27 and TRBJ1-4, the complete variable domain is EAQVTQNPRYLITVTGKKLTVTCSQNMNHEYMSWYRQDPGLGLRQIYYSMNVEVTDKGDVPEGYKVSRKEKRNFPLILESPSPNQTSLYFCASSLSYRATNEKLFFGSGTQLSVL.

The CDR3 DNA sequence: TGTGCCAGCAGCTGGGAGAACAGAAAGCAGAACTATGGCTACACCTTC. As protein: CASSWENRKQNYGYTF. This chain joins TRBV13 and TRBJ1-2; the D is unclear. The CDR3 length is 16 residues. V was cut by 4 bases and J by 2 bases, with 17 bases left in between. Germline V gene lookup returns CDR1 PRHDT and CDR2 FYEKMQ (reference sequence).

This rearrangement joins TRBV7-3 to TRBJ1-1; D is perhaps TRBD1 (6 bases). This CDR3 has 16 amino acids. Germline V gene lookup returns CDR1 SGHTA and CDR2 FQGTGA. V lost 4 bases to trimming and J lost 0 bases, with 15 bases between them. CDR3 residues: CASSSREGTMNTEAFF. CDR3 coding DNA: TGTGCCAGCAGCTCCCGAGAGGGGACAATGAACACTGAAGCTTTCTTT.

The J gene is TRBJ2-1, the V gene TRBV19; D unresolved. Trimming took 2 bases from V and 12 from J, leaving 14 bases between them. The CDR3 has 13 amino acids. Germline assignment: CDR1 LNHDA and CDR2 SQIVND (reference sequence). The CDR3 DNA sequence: TGTGCCAGTAGTATAAGACAAGCTTTCGTGCAGTTCTTC. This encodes CASSIRQAFVQFF. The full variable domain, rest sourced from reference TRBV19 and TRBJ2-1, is DGGITQSPKYLFRKEGQNVTLSCEQNLNHDAMYWYRQDPGQGLRLIYYSQIVNDFQKGDIAEGYSVSREKKESFPLTVTSAQKNPTAFYLCASSIRQAFVQFFGPGTRLTVL.

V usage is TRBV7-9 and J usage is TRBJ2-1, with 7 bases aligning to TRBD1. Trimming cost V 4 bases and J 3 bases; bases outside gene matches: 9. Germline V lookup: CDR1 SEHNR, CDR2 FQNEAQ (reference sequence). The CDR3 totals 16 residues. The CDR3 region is CASSSDRAVIYNEQFF. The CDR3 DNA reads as TGTGCCAGCAGCTCCGACAGGGCGGTGATCTACAATGAGCAGTTCTTC. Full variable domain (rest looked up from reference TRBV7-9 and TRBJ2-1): DTGVSQNPRHKITKRGQNVTFRCDPISEHNRLYWYRQTLGQGPEFLTYFQNEAQLEKSRLLSDRFSAERPKGSFSTLEIQRTEQGDSAMYLCASSSDRAVIYNEQFFGPGTRLTVL.

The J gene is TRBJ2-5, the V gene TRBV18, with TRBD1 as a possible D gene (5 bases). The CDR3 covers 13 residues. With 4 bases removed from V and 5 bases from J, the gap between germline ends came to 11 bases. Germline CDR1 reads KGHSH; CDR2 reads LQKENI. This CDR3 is CASSQQVKETQYF. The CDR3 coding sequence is TGTGCCAGCTCACAACAGGTGAAGGAGACCCAGTACTTC.

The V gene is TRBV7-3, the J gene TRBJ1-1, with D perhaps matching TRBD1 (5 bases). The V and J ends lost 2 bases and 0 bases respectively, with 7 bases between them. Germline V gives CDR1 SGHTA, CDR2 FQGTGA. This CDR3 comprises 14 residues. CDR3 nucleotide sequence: TGTGCCAGCAGCTTAGGGGGGGTGAACACTGAAGCTTTCTTT. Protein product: CASSLGGVNTEAFF.

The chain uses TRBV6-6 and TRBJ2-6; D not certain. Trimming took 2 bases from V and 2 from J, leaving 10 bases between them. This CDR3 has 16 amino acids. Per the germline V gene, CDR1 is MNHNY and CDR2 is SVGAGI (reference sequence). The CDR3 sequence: CASSYPGGPGANVLTF. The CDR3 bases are TGTGCCAGCAGTTACCCAGGTGGGCCTGGGGCCAACGTCCTGACTTTC.

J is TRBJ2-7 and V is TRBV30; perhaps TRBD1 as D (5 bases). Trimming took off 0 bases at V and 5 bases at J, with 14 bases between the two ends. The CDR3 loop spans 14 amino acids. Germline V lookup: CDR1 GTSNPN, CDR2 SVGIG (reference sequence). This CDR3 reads CAWSVLGRADEQYF. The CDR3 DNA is TGTGCCTGGAGTGTACTCGGCAGGGCGGACGAGCAGTACTTC.

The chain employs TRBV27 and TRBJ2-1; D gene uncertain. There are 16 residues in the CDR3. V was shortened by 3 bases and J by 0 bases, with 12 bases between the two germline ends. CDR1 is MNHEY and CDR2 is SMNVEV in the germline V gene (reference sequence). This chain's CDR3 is CASSLRSPSSYNEQFF. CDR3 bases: TGTGCCAGCAGTTTGAGAAGCCCGAGCTCCTACAATGAGCAGTTCTTC.